Following are 28 T cell receptor beta chains from one sample sequenced in a study of T cells and Merkel cell carcinoma outcomes (dated by TCRdb to 2019 to 2021). Library construction relied on the immunoSEQ multiplex PCR assay. This immuneACCESS table, as held by TCRdb, lists in-frame sequences with V and J called but not all clones. Of the missing ones, under half trace to an unresolved V gene in checked studies; the others have no known cause. In all, the sample holds a few hundred clones, and around 92% of those were seen once. Under 7% of the sample is taken by the ten largest. Sequencing was done on a sample of tumor tissue from Merkel cell carcinoma. The origin of the receptors is a human donor with Merkel cell carcinoma.

The chain uses TRBV29-1 and TRBJ2-3, with D hard to call. The V end lost 4 bases, the J end lost 1 base, and 0 bases lay between the germline ends. Per the germline V gene, CDR1 is SQVTM and CDR2 is ANQGSEA. The CDR3 runs to 10 residues. CDR3 amino acids: CSVGTDTQYF. The CDR3 nucleotides read TGCAGCGTTGGCACAGATACGCAGTATTTT.

V and J are TRBV6-5 and TRBJ2-2; tentatively, D is TRBD2 (6 bases). This CDR3 has 13 residues. V lost 5 bases, J lost 6 bases, and 10 bases lay in between. Per the germline V gene, CDR1 is MNHEY and CDR2 is SVGAGI. CDR3 nucleotides: TGTGCCAGCAGTCCCTCGGGGGCCGGGGAGCTGTTTTTT. Residues: CASSPSGAGELFF.

The gene calls are TRBV7-2 and TRBJ2-3, with D perhaps assigned TRBD1 or TRBD2 (6 bases each). From germline, CDR1 is SGHTA and CDR2 FQGNSA. The ends were cut back, 5 bases at V and 2 bases at J, with 11 bases in the middle. CDR3 length: 14 amino acids. CDR3 loop: CASSRRGVTDTQYF. CDR3 coding DNA: TGTGCCAGCAGCCGTAGGGGGGTCACAGATACGCAGTATTTT.

V is TRBV25-1 and J is TRBJ1-5; D is possibly TRBD1 (6 bases). The length of the CDR3 is 18 residues. The V end was cut by 6 bases, the J end by 7 bases, with 28 bases between. Germline lookup yields CDR1 MGHDK and CDR2 SYGVNS. The CDR3 DNA follows: TGTGCCAGCAGAGCATTTACCGGGGGCGGGGTACTCAGCCAGCCCCAGCATTTT. Its protein product is CASRAFTGGGVLSQPQHF.

This chain joins TRBV6-4 and TRBJ2-2, with D possibly matching TRBD1 (6 bases). With 0 bases removed from V and 1 base from J, the gap between germline ends came to 9 bases. Germline CDR1 MRHNA, CDR2 SNTAGT. CDR3 length equals 16 residues. The CDR3 loop reads CASSDSAQGNTGELFF. Here the CDR3 DNA reads TGTGCCAGCAGTGACTCGGCACAGGGGAACACCGGGGAGCTGTTTTTT.

The chain carries TRBV6-5 and TRBJ2-3, with D perhaps TRBD1 or TRBD2 (5 bases each). The V end lost 5 bases, the J end lost 6 bases, and 9 bases lay between the germline ends. The CDR3 is 12 residues long. CDR1 and CDR2 from the germline V gene are MNHEY and SVGAGI. The CDR3 coding sequence is TGTGCCAGCAGTCTGTGGGGGGATACGCAGTATTTT. Translation gives CASSLWGDTQYF.

A single count supports this clone. V gene TRBV20-1 combines with J gene TRBJ1-2; D is possibly TRBD1 (6 bases). The CDR3 runs 11 residues. With 7 bases removed from V and 6 bases from J, the gap between germline ends came to 12 bases. Looked up from germline, CDR1 is DFQATT and CDR2 is SNEGSKA (reference sequence). CDR3 loop: CSVLRGDGYTF. The CDR3 bases are TGCAGTGTTCTCAGGGGAGATGGCTACACCTTC.

V gene TRBV27 combines with J gene TRBJ2-2; weak D call: TRBD1 (6 bases). Per the germline V gene, CDR1 is MNHEY and CDR2 is SMNVEV (reference sequence). The CDR3 is 15 residues long. The ends were cut back, 5 bases at V and 1 base at J, with 11 bases in the middle. The CDR3 here is CASSPYRVNTGELFF. The CDR3 DNA reads TGTGCCAGCAGTCCCTACAGGGTGAACACCGGGGAGCTGTTTTTT.

V usage is TRBV28 and J usage is TRBJ2-1; the match to TRBD1 covers 9 bases. This CDR3 spans 14 amino acids. Trimming cost V 3 bases and J 10 bases; bases outside gene matches: 7. Germline loops: CDR1 MDHEN, CDR2 SYDVKM. The CDR3 loop is CASSFGTGLGEQFF. CDR3 DNA sequence: TGTGCCAGCAGTTTTGGGACAGGGTTAGGCGAGCAGTTCTTC. Full variable domain (remainder filled in from reference TRBV28 and TRBJ2-1): DVKVTQSSRYLVKRTGEKVFLECVQDMDHENMFWYRQDPGLGLRLIYFSYDVKMKEKGDIPEGYSVSREKKERFSLILESASTNQTSMYLCASSFGTGLGEQFFGPGTRLTVL.

The genes are TRBV7-9 and TRBJ2-5; 9 bases line up with TRBD2. The CDR3 runs 15 residues. V lost 5 bases to trimming and J lost 3 bases; unmatched junction nucleotides: 7. The V gene's germline CDR1 is SEHNR and CDR2 FQNEAQ (reference sequence). CDR3 protein: CASSGVAGVEETQYF. In DNA, the CDR3 is TGTGCCAGCAGCGGGGTAGCGGGAGTTGAAGAGACCCAGTACTTC.

The chain recombines TRBV18 with TRBJ2-3; D remains unclear. Germline CDR1 and CDR2: KGHSH and LQKENI. V was cut by 5 bases and J by 5 bases, with 5 bases left in between. This CDR3 contains 11 residues. CDR3 DNA sequence: TGTGCCAGCTCATTCGTAGATACGCAGTATTTT. Protein product: CASSFVDTQYF.

V gene TRBV2 combines with J gene TRBJ1-2, with D hard to call. The V gene lost 5 bases and the J gene lost 8 bases, with 12 bases spanning the gap. Germline CDR1 SNHLY, CDR2 FYNNEI. The length of the CDR3 is 12 residues. CDR3 DNA: TGTGCCAGCAGTTCTACCGTTTCCGGCTACACCTTC. This gives the protein CASSSTVSGYTF.

This rearrangement joins TRBV5-1 to TRBJ1-2, with 7 bases matching TRBD1. Germline V gene sequence: CDR1 SGHRS, CDR2 YFSETQ. The CDR3 loop spans 14 amino acids. V lost 4 bases to trimming and J lost 1 base; unmatched junction nucleotides: 4. The CDR3 here is CASSPGGVNYGYTF. The CDR3 nucleotides read TGCGCCAGCAGCCCAGGGGGGGTTAACTATGGCTACACCTTC.

V is TRBV4-3 and J is TRBJ2-3, with TRBD2 identical over 13 bases. The CDR3 is 15 amino acids. With 6 bases clipped from V and 9 bases from J, the junction kept 9 bases outside the gene matches. Germline V lookup: CDR1 LGHNA, CDR2 YSLEER. The CDR3 sequence: CASRPGLAGTDTQYF. The CDR3 DNA reads as TGCGCCAGCAGGCCGGGACTAGCGGGGACTGACACGCAGTATTTT.

The gene calls are TRBV28 and TRBJ2-7; TRBD1 matches 9 bases. The germline gives CDR1 MDHEN, CDR2 SYDVKM. This CDR3 is 14 amino acids long. Trimming at V came to 6 bases and at J to 2 bases, leaving 5 bases not matched to a gene. The CDR3 DNA reads TGTGCCAGCAGGAGGACAGGGGCTGCCTACGAGCAGTACTTC. Translating gives CASRRTGAAYEQYF.

The CDR3 region has the DNA TGCGCCAGCAGCTTGGTCGAGTATTCACCCCTCCACTTT. Translated, it gives CASSLVEYSPLHF. The V gene is TRBV5-1, the J gene TRBJ1-6; no clear D gene. CDR1 SGHRS and CDR2 YFSETQ come from the germline V gene. This CDR3 is 13 amino acids long. With 0 bases removed from V and 8 bases from J, the gap between germline ends came to 6 bases.

The V call is TRBV20-1, the J call TRBJ2-3; possibly TRBD2 for D (5 bases). V dropped 5 bases and J dropped 6 bases, with 9 bases sitting between them. This CDR3 contains 11 residues. The germline gives CDR1 DFQATT, CDR2 SNEGSKA (reference sequence). The CDR3 protein is CSAGLLDTQYF. The CDR3, as DNA: TGCAGTGCTGGACTGCTGGATACGCAGTATTTT.

V and J are TRBV18 and TRBJ1-1; no firm D call. Germline V gene sequence: CDR1 KGHSH, CDR2 LQKENI. Trimming removed 4 bases at V and 0 bases at J, with 9 bases between. This CDR3 is 14 amino acids long. The CDR3 reads CASSLLGLNTEAFF. The CDR3 DNA follows: TGTGCCAGCTCACTCCTAGGTCTGAACACTGAAGCTTTCTTT.

This clone has just one count. One junction end disagrees with the germline gene, perhaps due to a read error. The chain has TRBV6-5 and TRBJ1-1; D is unclear. This CDR3 has 13 amino acids. Germline CDR1 MNHEY, CDR2 SVGAGI. CDR3 DNA: TGTGCCAGCAGCCTGGTGGTTAACATTGAAGCTTTCTTT. Translating it yields CASSLVVNIEAFF.

This rearrangement joins TRBV7-2 to TRBJ2-2; D assignment may be TRBD1 or TRBD2 (5 bases each). CDR3 size: 15 residues. Germline V gene sequence: CDR1 SGHTA, CDR2 FQGNSA. The V and J ends lost 5 bases and 2 bases respectively, with 12 bases between them. This chain's CDR3 is CASSQMGPNTGELFF. The CDR3 DNA follows: TGTGCCAGCAGCCAAATGGGACCTAACACCGGGGAGCTGTTTTTT.

The genes are TRBV6-5 and TRBJ2-7; D ambiguous. V was pared by 2 bases and J by 7 bases, with 9 bases between. Looked up from germline, CDR1 is MNHEY and CDR2 is SVGAGI. The CDR3 extends over 12 amino acids. In nucleotides, the CDR3 is TGTGCCAGCAGTTACAATGACGTGGAGCAGTACTTC. Amino acids: CASSYNDVEQYF.

The chain recombines TRBV29-1 with TRBJ1-2; D remains ambiguous. Germline V gene sequence: CDR1 SQVTM, CDR2 ANQGSEA. Trimming cost V 2 bases and J 4 bases, with 11 bases left between them. This CDR3 has 13 residues. CDR3 nucleotide sequence: TGCAGCGTTGAATCGGACTGGGGCTATGGCTACACCTTC. This sequence encodes CSVESDWGYGYTF.

V gene TRBV6-5 combines with J gene TRBJ1-5, with 7 positions matching TRBD1. The CDR3 sequence is 11 residues long. Germline-derived CDR1 and CDR2 are MNHEY and SVGAGI. The CDR3 DNA reads TGTGTTACAGGGGCCAGTGGGCCCCAGCATTTT. Translation gives CVTGASGPQHF.

The V and J genes are TRBV18 and TRBJ2-7; no firm D call. In germline, CDR1 is KGHSH, CDR2 LQKENI. The CDR3 contains 13 residues. Trimming removed 1 base from V and 2 bases from J, with 6 bases in between. The CDR3 region has the DNA TGTGCCAGCTCACCACAGGGTCCCTACGAGCAGTACGTC. Translating it yields CASSPQGPYEQYV.

The chain carries TRBV15 and TRBJ1-2; D is undetermined. V lost 0 bases and J 0 bases, leaving 11 bases between the germline ends. The germline V gene encodes CDR1 LNHNV and CDR2 YYDKDF (reference sequence). There are 16 residues in the CDR3. CDR3 in DNA: TGTGCCACCAGCAGAGATCCAGCCGAAGCTAACTATGGCTACACCTTC. It yields the protein CATSRDPAEANYGYTF.

V gene TRBV27 combines with J gene TRBJ1-5; no reliable D call. The CDR3 length is 15 residues. The germline V gene encodes CDR1 MNHEY and CDR2 SMNVEV (reference sequence). The V and J ends lost 5 bases and 4 bases respectively, with 15 bases between them. The CDR3 here is CASSPFPLRNQPQHF. The CDR3 DNA follows: TGTGCCAGCAGTCCCTTCCCCTTAAGAAATCAGCCCCAGCATTTT.

This chain links TRBV7-8 with TRBJ1-1, with TRBD1 matching 7 bases. The V gene end was trimmed by 7 bases and the J gene end by 7 bases; junction bases not matched to a gene: 12. Germline-derived CDR1 and CDR2 are SGHVS and FQNEAQ. CDR3 length equals 14 residues. CDR3 sequence (DNA): TGTGCCAGCAACGGACAGGCGGCCGAGGGTGAAGCTTTCTTT. Protein: CASNGQAAEGEAFF.

The chain uses TRBV11-2 and TRBJ2-2; the D is unclear. The CDR3 runs 16 residues. V lost 5 bases and J 1 base, leaving 14 bases between the germline ends. In germline, CDR1 is SGHAT, CDR2 FQNNGV. This chain's CDR3 is CASSHTRTWNTGELFF. CDR3 in DNA: TGTGCCAGCAGCCATACCCGGACCTGGAACACCGGGGAGCTGTTTTTT. The variable domain in full, completed from reference TRBV11-2 and TRBJ2-2, reads EAGVAQSPRYKIIEKRQSVAFWCNPISGHATLYWYQQILGQGPKLLIQFQNNGVVDDSQLPKDRFSAERLKGVDSTLKIQPAKLEDSAVYLCASSHTRTWNTGELFFGEGSRLTVL.